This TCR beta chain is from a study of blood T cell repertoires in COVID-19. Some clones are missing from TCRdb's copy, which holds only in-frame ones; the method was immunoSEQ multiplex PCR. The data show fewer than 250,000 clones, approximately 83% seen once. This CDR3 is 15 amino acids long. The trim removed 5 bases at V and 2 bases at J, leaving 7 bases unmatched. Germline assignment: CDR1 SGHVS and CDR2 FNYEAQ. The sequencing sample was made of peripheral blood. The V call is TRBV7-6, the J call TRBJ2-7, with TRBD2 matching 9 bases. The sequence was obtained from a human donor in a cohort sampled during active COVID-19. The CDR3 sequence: CASSVSGRGAYEQYF. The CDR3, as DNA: TGTGCCAGCAGCGTTAGCGGGAGAGGTGCCTACGAGCAGTACTTC.